The clone carrying this T cell receptor beta chain turned up a few times. TCRdb redid the calling of the 5' RACE reads with MiXCR, one entry per CDR3 protein. The sample records hundreds of thousands of distinct CDR3 sequences, around 27% being singletons. The data were taken from a study of T-cell memory formation after mild COVID-19. CDR3 length equals 17 residues. V gave up 5 bases and J gave up 8 bases; unmatched junction bases: 17. CDR1 SEHNR and CDR2 FQNEAQ come from the germline V gene (reference sequence). This TCR came from an adult woman who had mild COVID-19 (a few samples of this study predate the infection). Cell type and time point are not known. The rearrangement joins TRBV7-9 to TRBJ2-1, with 8 bases that match TRBD2. Specimen: PBMCs or a T cell subset sorted from them (not recorded which). The CDR3 coding sequence is TGTGCCAGCAGCCCTAACCGAGGACTAGCCCGTTTGGATGAGCAGTTCTTC. This codes for CASSPNRGLARLDEQFF.